The present T cell receptor beta chain was sequenced within a study of ipilimumab plus nivolumab after autologous stem cell transplantation. For the study at large: Patients received a median of 5 ipilimumab and roughly eight nivolumab doses.

This clone was detected only once. Germline V gene data show CDR1 as KGHSH and CDR2 as LQKENI. V lost 1 base and J 9 bases, leaving 10 bases between the germline ends. The CDR3 has 13 amino acids. Here immunoSEQ multiplex PCR was the method, and the copy in TCRdb shows in-frame clones only, minus some. This sample carries 77,000 or so clones, 83% of them seen once, and the ten largest clones take 2.2%. This chain connects TRBV18 to TRBJ2-1, with TRBD2 as a possible D gene (5 bases). The TCR comes from a male donor with diffuse large B-cell lymphoma. Here the sequenced sample was PBMCs, taken in a trial of ipilimumab plus nivolumab as post-transplant consolidation. The DNA for the CDR3 is TGTGCCAGCTCACCACAGGGAGCCTCTGAGCAGTTCTTC. Translation: CASSPQGASEQFF.